This T cell receptor beta chain was identified in a study of cytomegalovirus exposure and HLA in healthy donors listed by TCRdb under 2017. With respect to the entire study: According to a later analysis, the 120 or so validation repertoires were produced on the same platform as the 600 to 850 repertoires of the first cohort. Besides the first cohort of some 670 subjects, a separate validation cohort made up of 90 to 150 different subjects was used. The study combined high-throughput TCR immunosequencing, statistical association of individual TCRs with disease status, and machine learning to predict cytomegalovirus infection status. The study was designed to test whether signatures of past pathogen exposure could be identified by cataloging public T cell receptors.

The donors were included in the validation cohort of 130 or so subjects, a group kept apart from the roughly 670-subject first cohort. As for this clone: No antigen is known for it. No clone much larger than this one lies a single base away; base qualities are absent.

Broader findings and caveats from the paper: Most TCR sequences were seen in very few donors, while some public TCRs were found in many individuals. The study listed 150 to 200 TCR beta chains as associated with cytomegalovirus. A few of the identified cytomegalovirus-associated TCR beta chains were confirmed in vitro to be specific for cytomegalovirus antigens. All 120 or so repertoires were used to score co-occurrence in the validation cohort in a later analysis, because that analysis had no HLA typing for the cohort. The authors suggested that the approach could potentially be extended to other disease states and immunological phenotypes. Cytomegalovirus status was reported to be diagnosed by the classifier with high specificity and sensitivity in both the original and validation cohorts. In a later analysis, TCRs clustered in the first cohort were found to also tend to co-occur in the 130 or so validation repertoires, with about 93% of cluster scores above 0.

Receptor amplification or capture employed the immunoSEQ multiplex PCR assay. Per the original workflow: A statistical classification framework was built for diagnosing cytomegalovirus status from the catalog of TCR beta chain sequences. The source is immuneACCESS, and TCRdb retained only in-frame sequences with V and J called. Part of the clones is not carried over; for the studies checked, unresolved V genes explain less than half of this, and the remainder is unexplained. That table is the source of V, J and clone size, and D and trimming were worked out from the DNA. The sample contains roughly 150,000 clones, 85% to 90% of them found a single time. Around 3.4% of the sample is in the top ten clones. From the cysteine up to the phenylalanine, the CDR3 has a length of 15 residues. Just CDR3 DNA is preserved here, 45 bases in frame from base 1. The junction shows trimming of 1 base on V and 2 bases on J, plus 12 bases between the germline ends. From the germline V gene, CDR1 is SGHTS and CDR2 is YDEGEE.

The chain is encoded by TRBV5-8 joined to TRBJ2-5; TRBD1 is a weak D gene call, 6 bases matching. The clonotype originates from a woman younger than 30 in good health and CMV-seropositive. Sequencing used PBMCs. The sequence in DNA is TGTGCCAGCAGCTTGTATCCGGGACAACAAGAGACCCAGTACTTC. It is translated as CASSLYPGQQETQYF.